This T cell receptor (beta chain) was captured in a study of blood T cell repertoires in COVID-19. About the research overall: PBMCs, B-cell-depleted T cells, or T cells provided the cDNA or gDNA that made up the material.

After removal of 3 bases from V and 4 bases from J, the junction contained 8 bases not matched to a gene. The CDR3 runs to 15 residues. Germline V gene sequence: CDR1 KGHSH, CDR2 LQKENI. Original handling: Estimates of nucleated cell counts were drawn from the amplification of reference gene primers. Produced via immunoSEQ multiplex PCR; TCRdb's table is partial and in-frame only. V, J and clone size derive from that table, while D and trimming were established from the DNA sequence. The repertoire holds around 230,000 clones, with 86% as singletons. Participant-given clinical history determined each cohort assignment.

This sequence joins TRBV18 and TRBJ1-1, with 7 nucleotides matching TRBD1. This clonotype originated in a woman in her forties with acute COVID-19. Sequencing input: PBMCs or T cells enriched from blood (not recorded which). CDR3 nucleotide sequence: TGTGCCAGCTCACCGGGGCAAGACAGGGCCACTGAAGCTTTCTTT. As protein: CASSPGQDRATEAFF.